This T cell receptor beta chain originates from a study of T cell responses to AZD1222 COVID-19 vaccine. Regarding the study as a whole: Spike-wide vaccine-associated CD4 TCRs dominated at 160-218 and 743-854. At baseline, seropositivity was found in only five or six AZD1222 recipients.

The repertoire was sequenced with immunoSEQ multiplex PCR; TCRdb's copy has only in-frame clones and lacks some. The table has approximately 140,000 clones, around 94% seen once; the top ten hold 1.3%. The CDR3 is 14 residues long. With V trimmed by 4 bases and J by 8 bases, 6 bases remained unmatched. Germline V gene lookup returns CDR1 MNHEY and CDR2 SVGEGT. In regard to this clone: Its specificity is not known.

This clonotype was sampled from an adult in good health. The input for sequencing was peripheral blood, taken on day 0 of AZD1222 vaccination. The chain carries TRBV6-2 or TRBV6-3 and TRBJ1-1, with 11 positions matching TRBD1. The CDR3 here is CASSSRTGGAEAFF. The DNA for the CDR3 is TGTGCCAGCAGTTCGCGGACAGGGGGCGCGGAAGCTTTCTTT.